This TCR beta chain was recovered during a study of T cells in Graves' hyperthyroidism and ophthalmopathy. General study points: Ophthalmopathy got predicted by the model a median roughly 6.1 months before its onset.

Amplification yielded TCR beta CDR3 regions, with RNA transcripts as the source. The study used the HTBI primer set for a first-round RT-PCR of the TCR CDR3. Each CDR3 protein gets one entry after TCRdb re-called the multiplex PCR reads with MiXCR. The repertoire consists of 350,000 to 450,000 distinct CDR3 sequences, with about 18% occurring once and the leading ten covering about a third. This clonotype was found many times. What it recognizes is unknown. Germline trimming cut 4 bases from V and 6 bases from J; bases unmatched to any gene: 4. The CDR3 is 13 amino acids. Germline CDR1 reads SNHLY; CDR2 reads FYNNEI. Not enrolled were patients with uncontrolled infection, other autoimmune disease, pregnancy or lactation.

This sequence originates from a woman between 25 and 40 years old with Graves' hyperthyroidism that later progressed to Graves' ophthalmopathy. Sequenced sample: blood. The rearrangement joins TRBV2 to TRBJ1-1; 8 nucleotides agree with TRBD1. CDR3: CASSALTGAEAFF. The CDR3 region has the DNA TGTGCCAGCAGTGCGTTGACAGGGGCTGAAGCTTTCTTT.